This T cell receptor beta chain came from a study of CD8 T cells in ankylosing spondylitis. This clonotype occurred a few times. There are 14 residues in the CDR3. V was shortened by 6 bases and J by 4 bases, with 16 bases between the two germline ends. Germline V gene data show CDR1 as DFQATT and CDR2 as SNEGSKA (reference sequence). TCRdb passed the 5' RACE reads through MiXCR, listing each CDR3 protein once. The sample lists a few hundred thousand distinct CDR3 sequences, roughly a tenth occurring once. What was sequenced was blood, either unsorted or a sorted T cell fraction (not recorded which). The chain uses TRBV20-1 and TRBJ2-1; TRBD2 is a possible D gene (5 bases). This sequence originates from a male donor with ankylosing spondylitis or in good health (not recorded which). CDR3 DNA sequence: TGCAGTGCAGAACTTCGGCGGAGGTACAATGAGCAGTTCTTC. It is translated as CSAELRRRYNEQFF.